This entry is about one TCR beta chain. What it binds is unknown. This CDR3 contains 16 residues. Germline CDR1 and CDR2: SGDLS and YYNGEE. Trimming removed 4 bases at V and 4 bases at J, with 17 bases between. The sample belongs to a study of cytomegalovirus exposure and HLA in healthy donors. Study outcomes and limitations: TCR beta sequences reportedly predicted the HLA-A and HLA-B alleles of most subjects accurately. According to the study, roughly 160 TCR beta chains were cytomegalovirus-associated. Analyzed later, association rates of TCRs varied across HLA loci, with DRB1 most and HLA-C fewest.

PCR primers comprised 60 Vbeta and 13 Jbeta primers. The protocol was immunoSEQ multiplex PCR, while the TCRdb copy is restricted to in-frame clones and leaves out a portion. The table shows 150,000 to 200,000 clones, with more than 60% occurring only once. Sequenced sample: PBMCs. The TCR originated in a woman between 40 and 55 years old in good health and CMV-seropositive. The chain employs TRBV9 and TRBJ2-2; D is unclear. In DNA, the CDR3 is TGTGCCAGCAGCTCCGCCCGTCGATCGGGCACCGGGGAGCTGTTTTTT. Translating it yields CASSSARRSGTGELFF.